A single sample is the source of the 13 T cell receptor beta chains below, sequenced in a study of blood T cell repertoires in COVID-19. Clones were read by immunoSEQ multiplex PCR, and TCRdb kept only the in-frame ones, dropping some. Of about 120,000 clones detected, about 83% appear once; the ten largest clones hold about 4%. The specimen was PBMCs or T cells enriched from blood (not recorded which). The source is a woman aged 25 to 45 who had recovered from COVID-19.

The chain recombines TRBV28 with TRBJ1-2, with D perhaps TRBD1 (6 bases). With 5 bases removed from V and 6 bases from J, the gap between germline ends came to 13 bases. The CDR3 totals 13 residues. The germline V gene encodes CDR1 MDHEN and CDR2 SYDVKM. The CDR3 sequence is CASSPPGGHGYTF. Written as DNA, the CDR3 is TGTGCCAGCAGTCCTCCGGGGGGCCATGGCTACACCTTC.

The CDR3 is CASSDNINYGYTF. The CDR3, as DNA: TGTGCCAGCAGCGACAATATTAACTATGGCTACACCTTC. The chain has TRBV28 and TRBJ1-2, with D uncertain. CDR1 is MDHEN, CDR2 SYDVKM, per germline. CDR3 length: 13 amino acids. Trimming pared 6 bases from V and 1 base from J, leaving 9 bases between.

This chain joins TRBV11-2 and TRBJ2-7; possible D gene TRBD2, 5 bases. The CDR3 covers 16 residues. Trimming cost V 4 bases and J 6 bases, with 22 bases left between them. In germline, CDR1 is SGHAT, CDR2 FQNNGV. CDR3 protein: CASSSRGRLLLGEQYF. DNA of the CDR3: TGTGCCAGCAGCTCCCGGGGTAGGCTGCTTCTGGGCGAGCAGTACTTC.

The gene calls are TRBV7-8 and TRBJ1-2, with unresolved D. CDR3 size: 14 residues. Trimming left V 7 bases short and J 1 base short, with 13 bases between. Germline CDR1 and CDR2: SGHVS and FQNEAQ. This chain's CDR3 is CASTPRPLNYGYTF. The DNA for the CDR3 is TGTGCCAGCACCCCGAGGCCTCTTAACTATGGCTACACCTTC. The full variable domain, with the rest looked up from reference TRBV7-8 and TRBJ1-2, is GAGVSQSPRYKVAKRGQDVALRCDPISGHVSLFWYQQALGQGPEFLTYFQNEAQLDKSGLPSDRFFAERPEGSVSTLKIQRTQQEDSAVYLCASTPRPLNYGYTFGSGTRLTVV.

CDR3 in amino acids: CASSGRTGIRGYTF. For the CDR3, the DNA is TGTGCCAGCAGCGGACGTACAGGGATAAGAGGCTACACCTTC. The J gene is TRBJ1-2, the V gene TRBV11-2; TRBD1 is a possible D gene (6 bases). CDR1 and CDR2 (germline): SGHAT, FQNNGV. V was pared by 5 bases and J by 8 bases, with 18 bases between. The CDR3 is made up of 14 amino acids. Looking up the rest from reference TRBV11-2 and TRBJ1-2 gives the full variable domain: EAGVAQSPRYKIIEKRQSVAFWCNPISGHATLYWYQQILGQGPKLLIQFQNNGVVDDSQLPKDRFSAERLKGVDSTLKIQPAKLEDSAVYLCASSGRTGIRGYTFGSGTRLTVV.

This clone appeared a single time. This chain joins TRBV7-9 and TRBJ1-4; TRBD1 agrees at 8 bases. This CDR3 is 14 amino acids long. After removal of 5 bases from V and 8 bases from J, the junction contained 7 bases not matched to a gene. The V gene's germline CDR1 is SEHNR and CDR2 FQNEAQ (reference sequence). The CDR3 DNA reads TGTGCCAGCAGCATACTGACAGGGGAGGAAAAACTGTTTTTT. It is translated as CASSILTGEEKLFF.

The chain carries TRBV18 and TRBJ2-1, with D perhaps matching TRBD2 (6 bases). Trimming pared 4 bases from V and 6 bases from J, leaving 19 bases between. CDR1 KGHSH and CDR2 LQKENI come from the germline V gene. CDR3 length: 16 residues. The CDR3 nucleotides read TGTGCCAGCTCACAAATAACCGGGACTCACTTCAATGAGCAGTTCTTC. Amino acid sequence: CASSQITGTHFNEQFF.

CDR3 DNA: TGTGCCAGCAGCGCGCCCAAGGGACTCCTTGGGAACTATGGCTACACCTTC. Amino acid sequence: CASSAPKGLLGNYGYTF. This sequence joins TRBV21-1 and TRBJ1-2. TRBV21-1 is a pseudogene segment. The CDR3 length is 17 residues.

The V call is TRBV12-3 or TRBV12-4, the J call TRBJ1-2, with a possible D match to TRBD1 (5 bases). The length of the CDR3 is 13 residues. The V and J ends lost 8 bases and 4 bases respectively, with 14 bases between them. The CDR3 sequence: CASGTAGIYGYTF. The CDR3 DNA reads TGTGCCAGCGGGACGGCGGGGATCTATGGCTACACCTTC.

The chain carries TRBV6-5 and TRBJ2-1; 7 bases agree with TRBD2. V gave up 7 bases and J gave up 7 bases; unmatched junction bases: 10. This CDR3 is built from 14 residues. CDR1 is MNHEY and CDR2 is SVGAGI in the germline V gene. The CDR3 DNA sequence: TGTGCCAGCACCAAAGGGGACTATCGGAATGAGCAGTTCTTC. Its translation: CASTKGDYRNEQFF.

Only one count was recorded for this clone. The chain carries TRBV24-1 and TRBJ1-5; the match to TRBD1 covers 7 bases. In germline, CDR1 is KGHDR, CDR2 SFDVKD. The CDR3 length is 13 residues. Trimming cost V 5 bases and J 7 bases; bases outside gene matches: 4. The DNA for the CDR3 is TGTGCCACCAGTGTTCAACAGGGGCAGCCCCAGCATTTT. Its protein is CATSVQQGQPQHF.

V gene TRBV24-1 combines with J gene TRBJ2-5, with D maybe TRBD2 (5 bases). Germline V CDR1 and CDR2: KGHDR, SFDVKD. The CDR3 has 15 amino acids. V lost 1 base, J lost 4 bases, and 12 bases lay in between. CDR3 sequence reads: CATSDLTGFRETQYF. The CDR3 nucleotides read TGTGCCACCAGTGATTTAACGGGGTTCCGAGAGACCCAGTACTTC.

The chain is built from TRBV3-1 (or the pseudogene TRBV3-2) and TRBJ2-2; D unclear. The CDR3 runs 14 residues. CDR1 is LGHDT and CDR2 is YNNKEL in the germline V gene (reference sequence). V lost 2 bases, J lost 8 bases, and 12 bases lay in between. CDR3 sequence: CASSQTIEVGELFF. CDR3 DNA: TGTGCCAGCAGCCAAACCATAGAGGTGGGGGAGCTGTTTTTT.